Each of the 13 T cell receptor beta chains below was sequenced from the same sample in a study of control samples from healthy donors and cancer patients. Produced via immunoSEQ multiplex PCR; TCRdb's table is partial and in-frame only. The table shows about 160,000 clones, with roughly 95% occurring only once. The sample taken for sequencing was blood. These receptors were collected from a woman in her thirties in good health.

This clone was counted at least ten times. The chain couples TRBV7-9 to TRBJ1-2; TRBD1 agrees at 7 bases. The germline V gene has CDR1 SEHNR and CDR2 FQNEAQ (reference sequence). The CDR3 totals 14 residues. With 5 bases clipped from V and 7 bases from J, the junction kept 10 bases outside the gene matches. CDR3 DNA sequence: TGTGCCAGCAGCCACCGACAGGGTCAAGTTGGCTACACCTTC. This translates into CASSHRQGQVGYTF.

The rearrangement joins TRBV5-4 to TRBJ1-2; tentatively, D is TRBD1 (5 bases). The ends were cut back, 1 base at V and 8 bases at J, with 15 bases in the middle. CDR1 is SGHNT, CDR2 YYREEE, per germline (reference sequence). The CDR3 totals 14 residues. CDR3: CASSLFQGSVGYTF. The CDR3 DNA follows: TGTGCCAGCAGCTTGTTCCAGGGTTCCGTGGGCTACACCTTC.

The chain has TRBV11-2 and TRBJ2-4, with 9 bases matching TRBD1. The CDR3 has 15 amino acids. From germline, CDR1 is SGHAT and CDR2 FQNNGV. V lost 4 bases and J lost 4; bases outside the gene matches: 5. The CDR3 is CASSSTGGPKNIQYF. The CDR3 DNA follows: TGTGCCAGCAGCTCGACAGGGGGACCTAAAAACATTCAGTACTTC. Looking up the rest from reference TRBV11-2 and TRBJ2-4 gives the full variable domain: EAGVAQSPRYKIIEKRQSVAFWCNPISGHATLYWYQQILGQGPKLLIQFQNNGVVDDSQLPKDRFSAERLKGVDSTLKIQPAKLEDSAVYLCASSSTGGPKNIQYFGAGTRLSVL.

V usage is TRBV3-1 (or the pseudogene TRBV3-2) and J usage is TRBJ1-4, with 7 bases identical to TRBD1. The V gene end was trimmed by 1 base and the J gene end by 2 bases; junction bases not matched to a gene: 10. Germline V lookup: CDR1 LGHDT, CDR2 YNNKEL (reference sequence). The CDR3 length is 18 residues. For the CDR3, the DNA is TGTGCCAGCAGCCAAGGGAGGGGGCCCGGACGGACTAATGAAAAACTGTTTTTT. Translating gives CASSQGRGPGRTNEKLFF.

With respect to this clone: The same CDR3 can be traced to other DNA sequences in this sample. CDR3 residues: CASSLAGGNTEAFF. For the CDR3, the DNA is TGCGCCAGCAGCTTGGCCGGAGGAAACACTGAAGCTTTCTTT. The chain links TRBV5-1 to TRBJ1-1, with D uncertain. V was shortened by 0 bases and J by 2 bases, with 8 bases between the two germline ends. Germline lookup yields CDR1 SGHRS and CDR2 YFSETQ. This CDR3 region has 14 residues.

The gene calls are TRBV2 and TRBJ2-3; D could derive from TRBD1 or TRBD2 (5 bases each). V dropped 6 bases and J dropped 1 base, with 14 bases sitting between them. The germline V gene has CDR1 SNHLY and CDR2 FYNNEI. The CDR3 totals 15 residues. For the CDR3, the DNA is TGTGCCAGCAGGAATGGGGGAAGGGGCACAGATACGCAGTATTTT. Residues: CASRNGGRGTDTQYF.

The genes are TRBV10-1 and TRBJ1-6; 9 bases fit TRBD1. After removal of 6 bases from V and 9 bases from J, the junction contained 15 bases not matched to a gene. CDR1 is WNHNN, CDR2 SYGVQD, per germline (reference sequence). This CDR3 contains 17 residues. The CDR3 spells CASRGRTGDNKFSPLHF. The CDR3 DNA sequence: TGCGCCAGCAGAGGTAGGACAGGGGACAATAAATTTTCACCCCTCCACTTT.

The chain uses TRBV19 and TRBJ1-6; D is unclear. V was clipped by 6 bases and J by 7 bases, with 13 bases between them. The CDR3 runs 14 residues. Per germline, CDR1 LNHDA and CDR2 SQIVND (reference sequence). The CDR3 bases are TGTGCCAGTAGCCCGGTGGACGGAAATTCACCCCTCCACTTT. Its protein product is CASSPVDGNSPLHF.

The chain is built from TRBV5-4 and TRBJ1-2; 7 bases align to TRBD1. CDR3 length equals 15 residues. J was trimmed by 4 bases and V by 1 base; bases with no gene match: 7. From germline, CDR1 is SGHNT and CDR2 YYREEE (reference sequence). CDR3 in amino acids: CASSLLMGQPYGYTF. Here the CDR3 DNA reads TGTGCCAGCAGCTTGCTGATGGGACAGCCCTATGGCTACACCTTC.

This clone was observed a few times. CDR3 region: CASSALGTGGQRGNEQFF. DNA for the CDR3: TGTGCCAGCAGCGCCCTAGGGACAGGGGGTCAACGGGGGAATGAGCAGTTCTTC. V and J are TRBV9 and TRBJ2-1; 11 nucleotides align to TRBD1. The length of the CDR3 is 18 residues. V shed 3 bases, J shed 7 bases, and the junction held 15 bases outside the gene matches. Germline V lookup: CDR1 SGDLS, CDR2 YYNGEE.

The chain employs TRBV5-1 and TRBJ1-2, with D perhaps TRBD1 (6 bases). The germline gives CDR1 SGHRS, CDR2 YFSETQ. V was clipped by 0 bases and J by 0 bases, with 9 bases between them. The CDR3 covers 15 residues. Here the CDR3 DNA reads TGCGCCAGCAGCTTGGGGGGGACATCTAACTATGGCTACACCTTC. Protein sequence: CASSLGGTSNYGYTF.

The genes are TRBV5-4 and TRBJ2-5; 12 nucleotides align to TRBD1. V was clipped by 4 bases and J by 4 bases; unmatched bases: 8. CDR1 and CDR2 (germline): SGHNT, YYREEE (reference sequence). The CDR3 has 16 amino acids. This chain's CDR3 is CASSRSGQGARETQYF. In DNA, the CDR3 is TGTGCCAGCAGCCGCTCGGGACAGGGGGCGAGAGAGACCCAGTACTTC.

V gene TRBV12-3 or TRBV12-4 combines with J gene TRBJ1-2; the D is unclear. The CDR3 extends over 13 amino acids. The V end lost 4 bases, the J end lost 5 bases, and 11 bases lay between the germline ends. The CDR3 protein is CASSSSRLYGYTF. In DNA, the CDR3 is TGTGCCAGCAGTTCCTCCCGACTGTATGGCTACACCTTC.